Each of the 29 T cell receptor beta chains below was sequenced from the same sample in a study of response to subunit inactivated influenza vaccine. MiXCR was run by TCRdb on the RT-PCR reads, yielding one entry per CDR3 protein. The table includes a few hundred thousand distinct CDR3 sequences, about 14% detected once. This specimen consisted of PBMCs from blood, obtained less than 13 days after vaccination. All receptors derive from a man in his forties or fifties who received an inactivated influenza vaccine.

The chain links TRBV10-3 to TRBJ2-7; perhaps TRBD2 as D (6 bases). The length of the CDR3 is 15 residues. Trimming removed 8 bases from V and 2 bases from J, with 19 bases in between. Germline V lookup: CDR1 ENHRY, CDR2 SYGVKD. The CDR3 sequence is CAIQTRDGGTYEQYF. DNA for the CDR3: TGTGCCATCCAAACGCGGGACGGAGGCACCTACGAGCAGTACTTC.

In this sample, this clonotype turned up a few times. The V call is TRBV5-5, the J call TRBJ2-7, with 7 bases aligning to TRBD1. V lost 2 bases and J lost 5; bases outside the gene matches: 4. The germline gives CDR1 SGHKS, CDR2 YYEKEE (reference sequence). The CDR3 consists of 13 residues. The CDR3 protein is CASSFRTGDEQYF. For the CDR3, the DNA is TGTGCCAGCAGCTTCCGAACAGGGGACGAGCAGTACTTC.

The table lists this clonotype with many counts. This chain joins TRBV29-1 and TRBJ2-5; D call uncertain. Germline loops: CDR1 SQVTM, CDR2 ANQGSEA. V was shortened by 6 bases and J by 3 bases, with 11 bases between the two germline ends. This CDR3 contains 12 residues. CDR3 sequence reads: CSVGHREETQYF. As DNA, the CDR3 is TGCAGCGTGGGTCACCGCGAAGAGACCCAGTACTTC.

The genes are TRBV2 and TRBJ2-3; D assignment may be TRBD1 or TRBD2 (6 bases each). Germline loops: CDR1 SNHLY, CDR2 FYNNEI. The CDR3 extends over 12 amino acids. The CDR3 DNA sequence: TGTGCAGGCACGGGGGCCACAGATACGCAGTATTTT. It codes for CAGTGATDTQYF.

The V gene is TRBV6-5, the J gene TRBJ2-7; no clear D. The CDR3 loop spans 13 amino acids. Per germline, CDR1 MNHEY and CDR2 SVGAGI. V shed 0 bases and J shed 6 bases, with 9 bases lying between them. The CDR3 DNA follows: TGTGCCAGCAGTTACTCGACTGGGCGCGAGCAGTACTTC. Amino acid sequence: CASSYSTGREQYF.

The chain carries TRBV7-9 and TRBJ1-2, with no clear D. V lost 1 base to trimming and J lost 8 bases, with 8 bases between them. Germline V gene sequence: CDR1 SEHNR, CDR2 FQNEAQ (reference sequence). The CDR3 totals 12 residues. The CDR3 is CASSLGRGGYTF. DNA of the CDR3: TGTGCCAGCAGCTTAGGCCGAGGAGGCTACACCTTC.

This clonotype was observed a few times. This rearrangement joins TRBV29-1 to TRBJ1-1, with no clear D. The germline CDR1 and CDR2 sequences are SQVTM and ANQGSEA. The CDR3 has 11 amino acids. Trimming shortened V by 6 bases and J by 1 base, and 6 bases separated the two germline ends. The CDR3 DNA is TGCAGCGTCCGCAAGAACACTGAAGCTTTCTTT. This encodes CSVRKNTEAFF.

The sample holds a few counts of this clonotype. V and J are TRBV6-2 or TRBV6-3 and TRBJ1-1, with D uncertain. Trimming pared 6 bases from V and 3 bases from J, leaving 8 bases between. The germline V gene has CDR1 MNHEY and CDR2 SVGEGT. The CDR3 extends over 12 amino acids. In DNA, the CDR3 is TGTGCCAGCAGAACCCACGACACTGAAGCTTTCTTT. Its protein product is CASRTHDTEAFF.

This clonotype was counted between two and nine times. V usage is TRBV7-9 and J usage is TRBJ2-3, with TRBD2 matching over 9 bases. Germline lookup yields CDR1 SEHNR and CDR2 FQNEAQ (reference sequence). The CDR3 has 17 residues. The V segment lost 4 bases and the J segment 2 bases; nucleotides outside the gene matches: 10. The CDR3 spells CASSSVPSGAFTDTQYF. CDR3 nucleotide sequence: TGTGCCAGCAGCTCGGTGCCTAGCGGGGCTTTCACAGATACGCAGTATTTT.

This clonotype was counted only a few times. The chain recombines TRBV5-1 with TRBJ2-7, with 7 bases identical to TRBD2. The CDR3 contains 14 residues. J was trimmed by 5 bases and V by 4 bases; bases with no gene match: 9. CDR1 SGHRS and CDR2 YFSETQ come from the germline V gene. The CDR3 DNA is TGCGCCAGCAGCCTCCTGGCTAGCGGTAACGAGCAGTACTTC. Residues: CASSLLASGNEQYF. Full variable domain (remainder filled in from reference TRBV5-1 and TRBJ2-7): KAGVTQTPRYLIKTRGQQVTLSCSPISGHRSVSWYQQTPGQGLQFLFEYFSETQRNKGNFPGRFSGRQFSNSRSEMNVSTLELGDSALYLCASSLLASGNEQYFGPGTRLTVT.

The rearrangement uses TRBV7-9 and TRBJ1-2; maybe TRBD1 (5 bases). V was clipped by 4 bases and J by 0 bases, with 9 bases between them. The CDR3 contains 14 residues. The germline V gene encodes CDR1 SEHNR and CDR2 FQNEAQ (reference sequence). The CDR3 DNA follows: TGTGCCAGCAGCTCGGGACGTCCTAACTATGGCTACACCTTC. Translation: CASSSGRPNYGYTF.

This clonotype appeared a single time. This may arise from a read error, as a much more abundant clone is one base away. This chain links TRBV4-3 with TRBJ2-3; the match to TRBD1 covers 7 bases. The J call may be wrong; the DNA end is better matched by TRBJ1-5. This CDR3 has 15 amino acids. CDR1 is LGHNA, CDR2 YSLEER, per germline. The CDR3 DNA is TGCGCCAGCAGCCAAGATGGTACAGGGACAGATACGCAGCATTTT. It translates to CASSQDGTGTDTQHF.

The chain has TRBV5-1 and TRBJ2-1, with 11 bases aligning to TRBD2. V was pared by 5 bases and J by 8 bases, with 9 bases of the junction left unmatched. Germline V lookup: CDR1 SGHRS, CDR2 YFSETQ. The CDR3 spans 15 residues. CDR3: CASSSTSGSWDEQFF. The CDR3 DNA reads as TGCGCCAGCAGTTCCACTAGCGGGAGTTGGGATGAGCAGTTCTTC.

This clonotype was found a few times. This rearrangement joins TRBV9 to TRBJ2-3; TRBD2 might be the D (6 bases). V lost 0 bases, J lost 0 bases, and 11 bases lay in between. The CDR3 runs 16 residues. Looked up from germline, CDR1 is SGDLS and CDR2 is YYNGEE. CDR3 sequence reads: CASSVDAGTSTDTQYF. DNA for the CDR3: TGTGCCAGCAGCGTAGATGCGGGGACCAGCACAGATACGCAGTATTTT.

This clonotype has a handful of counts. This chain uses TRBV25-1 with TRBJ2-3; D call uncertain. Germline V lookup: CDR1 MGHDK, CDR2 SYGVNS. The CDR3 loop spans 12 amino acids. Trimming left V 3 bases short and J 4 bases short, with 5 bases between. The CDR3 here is CASSDFADTQYF. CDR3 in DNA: TGTGCCAGCAGTGATTTCGCAGATACGCAGTATTTT.

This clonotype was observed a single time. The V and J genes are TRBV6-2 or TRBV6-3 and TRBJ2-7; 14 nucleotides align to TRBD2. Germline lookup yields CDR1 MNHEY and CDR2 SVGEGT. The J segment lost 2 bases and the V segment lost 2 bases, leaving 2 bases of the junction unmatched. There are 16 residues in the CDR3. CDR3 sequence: CASSYETSGRAYEQYF. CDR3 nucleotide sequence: TGTGCCAGCAGTTACGAGACTAGCGGGAGGGCCTACGAGCAGTACTTC.

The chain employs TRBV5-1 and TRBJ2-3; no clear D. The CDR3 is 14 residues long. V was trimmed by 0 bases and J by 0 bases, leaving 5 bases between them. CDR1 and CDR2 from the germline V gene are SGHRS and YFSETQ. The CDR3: CASSLAPSTDTQYF. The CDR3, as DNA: TGCGCCAGCAGCTTGGCCCCTAGCACAGATACGCAGTATTTT.

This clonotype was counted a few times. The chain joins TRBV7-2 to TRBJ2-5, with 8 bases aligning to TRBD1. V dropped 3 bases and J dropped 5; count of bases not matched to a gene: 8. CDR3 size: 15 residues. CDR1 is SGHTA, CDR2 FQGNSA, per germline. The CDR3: CASSFNSGGWETQYF. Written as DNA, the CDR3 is TGTGCCAGCAGCTTCAATTCAGGGGGCTGGGAGACCCAGTACTTC.

As DNA, the CDR3 is TGTGCCACCAGTGATTTGTCGGGAGGCACCGGGGAGCTGTTTTTT. It translates to CATSDLSGGTGELFF. This chain connects TRBV24-1 to TRBJ2-2, with 7 bases fitting TRBD2. V lost 0 bases to trimming and J lost 4 bases; unmatched junction nucleotides: 1. The CDR3 is made up of 15 amino acids. The V gene's germline CDR1 is KGHDR and CDR2 SFDVKD.

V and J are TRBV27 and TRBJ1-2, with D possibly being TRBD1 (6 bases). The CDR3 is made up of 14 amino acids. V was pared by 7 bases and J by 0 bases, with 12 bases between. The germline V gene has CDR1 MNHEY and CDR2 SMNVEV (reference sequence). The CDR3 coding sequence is TGTGCCAGCAAATTACAGGGAGCTAACTATGGCTACACCTTC. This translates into CASKLQGANYGYTF.

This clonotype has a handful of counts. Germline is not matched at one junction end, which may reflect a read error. In nucleotides, the CDR3 is TGTGTCAGTGCTGGGACAGGCGTCTACAATGAGCAGTTCTTC. Translating it yields CVSAGTGVYNEQFF. This rearrangement joins TRBV19 to TRBJ2-1; 8 nucleotides agree with TRBD1. This CDR3 spans 14 amino acids. Germline V gene sequence: CDR1 LNHDA, CDR2 SQIVND (reference sequence).

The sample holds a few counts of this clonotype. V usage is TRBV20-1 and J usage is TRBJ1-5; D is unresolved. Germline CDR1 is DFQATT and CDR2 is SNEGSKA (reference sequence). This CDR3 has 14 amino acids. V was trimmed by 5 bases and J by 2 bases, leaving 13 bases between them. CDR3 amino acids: CSAPNGKGNQPQHF. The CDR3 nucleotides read TGCAGTGCTCCGAACGGCAAGGGCAATCAGCCCCAGCATTTT.

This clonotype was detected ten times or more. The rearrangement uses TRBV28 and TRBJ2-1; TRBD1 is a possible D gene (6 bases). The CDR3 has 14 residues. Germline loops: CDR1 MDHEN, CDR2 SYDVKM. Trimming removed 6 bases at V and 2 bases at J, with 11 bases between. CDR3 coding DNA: TGTGCCAGCAGATTGAGGGGGACCTACAATGAGCAGTTCTTC. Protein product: CASRLRGTYNEQFF.

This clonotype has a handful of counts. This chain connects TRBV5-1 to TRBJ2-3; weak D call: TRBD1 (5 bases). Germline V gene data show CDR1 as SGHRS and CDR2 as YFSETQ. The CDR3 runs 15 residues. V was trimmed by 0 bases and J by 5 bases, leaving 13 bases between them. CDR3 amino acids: CASSLGQSLGDTQYF. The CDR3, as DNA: TGCGCCAGCAGCTTGGGACAGAGCTTAGGAGATACGCAGTATTTT.

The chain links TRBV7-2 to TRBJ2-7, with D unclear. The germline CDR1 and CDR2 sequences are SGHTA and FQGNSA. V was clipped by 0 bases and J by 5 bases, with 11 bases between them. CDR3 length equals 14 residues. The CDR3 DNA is TGTGCCAGCAGCTTAGCGGCCAGTGCCCACGAGCAGTACTTC. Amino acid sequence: CASSLAASAHEQYF. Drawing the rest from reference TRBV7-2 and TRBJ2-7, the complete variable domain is GAGVSQSPSNKVTEKGKDVELRCDPISGHTALYWYRQSLGQGLEFLIYFQGNSAPDKSGLPSDRFSAERTGGSVSTLTIQRTQQEDSAVYLCASSLAASAHEQYFGPGTRLTVT.

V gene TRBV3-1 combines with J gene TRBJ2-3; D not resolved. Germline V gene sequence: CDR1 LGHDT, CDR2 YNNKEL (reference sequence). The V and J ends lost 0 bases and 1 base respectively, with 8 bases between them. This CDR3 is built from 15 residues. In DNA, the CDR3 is TGTGCCAGCAGCCAAGACCCCGCTGGCACAGATACGCAGTATTTT. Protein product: CASSQDPAGTDTQYF.

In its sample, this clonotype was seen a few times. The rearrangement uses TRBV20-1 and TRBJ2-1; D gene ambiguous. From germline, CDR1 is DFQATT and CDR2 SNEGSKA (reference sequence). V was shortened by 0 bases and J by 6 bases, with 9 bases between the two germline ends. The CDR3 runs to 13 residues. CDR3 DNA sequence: TGCAGTGCTAGAGATTTAGTGGGCAATGAGCAGTTCTTC. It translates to CSARDLVGNEQFF.

CDR3 DNA sequence: TGTGCCACCAGCAGAGATTTGAGTAGCGGGGTTTTGTCCCAGTACTTC. Amino acid sequence: CATSRDLSSGVLSQYF. V is TRBV15 and J is TRBJ2-5; 8 bases fit TRBD2. Germline V gives CDR1 LNHNV, CDR2 YYDKDF (reference sequence). There are 16 residues in the CDR3. The trim removed 0 bases at V and 9 bases at J, leaving 12 bases unmatched.

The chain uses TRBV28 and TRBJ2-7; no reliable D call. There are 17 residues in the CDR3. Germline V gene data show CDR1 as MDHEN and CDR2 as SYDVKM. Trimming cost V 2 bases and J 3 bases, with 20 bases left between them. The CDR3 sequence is CASSLPVTRVAGYEQYF. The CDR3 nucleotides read TGTGCCAGCAGTTTACCCGTGACCCGGGTAGCAGGCTACGAGCAGTACTTC.